This T cell receptor (beta chain) was documented in a study of spatial heterogeneity in lung cancer. General observations from the study: Counts of expanded intratumoral alpha and beta TCRs tracked tumor mutation counts.

The table lists this clonotype with many counts. Its matching antigen is unknown. Relative to the germline gene, one junction end is altered; a read error may explain this. On each TCR cDNA molecule, a unique molecular identifier was present. Via MiXCR, TCRdb re-called the 5' RACE reads, giving one row per CDR3 protein. The data hold around 12,000 distinct CDR3 sequences, with approximately 5% observed a single time. Germline CDR1 reads SSHAT; CDR2 reads FNYEAQ (reference sequence). The CDR3 has 13 residues. This sample's time point: sample taken at primary tumor resection. The cohort: approximately 66 early-stage, untreated non-small cell lung cancer patients. TCRs were sequenced from unsorted whole RNA of tumor, nontumor lung or PBMC.

Sample: lung tumor tissue, taken at surgery. This rearrangement joins TRBV7-7 to TRBJ1-2, with D possibly TRBD1 on 5 matching bases. The receptor was derived from a male donor with early-stage non-small cell lung cancer. CDR3 in DNA: TGTGCTAGCATCAAAGACAGCGGCTATGGCTACACCTTC. The encoded protein is CASIKDSGYGYTF.